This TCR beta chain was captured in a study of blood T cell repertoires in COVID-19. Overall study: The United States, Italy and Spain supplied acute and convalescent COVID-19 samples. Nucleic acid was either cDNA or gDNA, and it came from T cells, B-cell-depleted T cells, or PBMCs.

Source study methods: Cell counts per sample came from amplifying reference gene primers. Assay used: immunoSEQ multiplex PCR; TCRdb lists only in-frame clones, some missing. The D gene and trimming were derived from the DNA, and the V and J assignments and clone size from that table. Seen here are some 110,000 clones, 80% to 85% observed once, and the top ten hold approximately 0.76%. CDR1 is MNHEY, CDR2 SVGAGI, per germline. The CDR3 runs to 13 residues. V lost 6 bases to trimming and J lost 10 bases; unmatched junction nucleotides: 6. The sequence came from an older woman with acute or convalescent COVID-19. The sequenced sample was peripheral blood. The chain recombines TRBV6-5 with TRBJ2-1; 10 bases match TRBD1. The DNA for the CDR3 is TGTGCCAGCAGCGCGGACAGGGGGGGGGAGCAGTTCTTC. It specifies CASSADRGGEQFF.